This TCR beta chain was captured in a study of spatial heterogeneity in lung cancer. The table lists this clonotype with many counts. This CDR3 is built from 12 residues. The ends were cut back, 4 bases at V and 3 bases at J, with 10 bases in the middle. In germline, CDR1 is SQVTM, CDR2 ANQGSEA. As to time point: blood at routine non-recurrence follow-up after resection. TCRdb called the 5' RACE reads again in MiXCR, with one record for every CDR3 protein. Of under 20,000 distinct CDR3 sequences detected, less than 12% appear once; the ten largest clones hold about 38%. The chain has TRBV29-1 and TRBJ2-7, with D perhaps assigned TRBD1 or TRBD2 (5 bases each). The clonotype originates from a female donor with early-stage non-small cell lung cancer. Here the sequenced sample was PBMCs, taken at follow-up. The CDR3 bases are TGCAGCGTTGCCGGTGGGGGCTACGAGCAGTACTTC. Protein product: CSVAGGGYEQYF.